The 17 T cell receptor beta chains below all came from one sample that was sequenced in a study of T cells in Graves' hyperthyroidism and ophthalmopathy. What was amplified from RNA transcripts were TCR beta CDR3 regions. The HTBI set primed first-round TCR CDR3 RT-PCR. TCRdb independently ran MiXCR on the multiplex PCR reads; one entry per CDR3 protein. Of around 290,000 distinct CDR3 sequences listed, 15% to 20% are singletons. Input material: blood. The receptors stem from a woman between 55 and 75 years old with Graves' ophthalmopathy.

The chain has TRBV7-9 and TRBJ2-7; unclear D gene. Germline lookup yields CDR1 SEHNR and CDR2 FQNEAQ (reference sequence). V dropped 5 bases and J dropped 2 bases, with 10 bases sitting between them. There are 13 residues in the CDR3. The chain's CDR3 is CASSPRLTYEQYF. The CDR3 DNA reads TGTGCCAGCAGCCCGAGATTAACCTACGAGCAGTACTTC.

CDR3 sequence reads: CASSLVLETEAFF. The CDR3 DNA follows: TGTGCCAGCAGCTTAGTTTTGGAGACTGAAGCTTTCTTT. The V and J genes are TRBV7-3 and TRBJ1-1; no reliable D call. V was clipped by 2 bases and J by 5 bases, with 9 bases between them. The CDR3 totals 13 residues. Germline CDR1 and CDR2: SGHTA and FQGTGA.

In this sample, this clonotype turned up many times. The CDR3 DNA sequence: TGCAGTGCTCCGGCGGACAGGGGTTCGGGCTACACCTTC. This codes for CSAPADRGSGYTF. J is TRBJ1-2 and V is TRBV20-1; 9 bases fit TRBD1. Germline V CDR1 and CDR2: DFQATT, SNEGSKA (reference sequence). This CDR3 has 13 amino acids. J lost 8 bases, V lost 5 bases, and 9 bases had no gene match.

This clonotype was recorded at least ten times. J is TRBJ2-3 and V is TRBV5-6, with unresolved D. CDR1 is SGHDT, CDR2 YYEEEE, per germline. Trimming took off 4 bases at V and 9 bases at J, with 12 bases between the two ends. The CDR3 length is 12 residues. CDR3 sequence (DNA): TGTGCCAGCAGCGATAAACTAAGGACGCAGTATTTT. It is translated as CASSDKLRTQYF.

The table lists this clonotype with many counts. The chain links TRBV20-1 to TRBJ1-1; 8 nucleotides match TRBD1. With V trimmed by 3 bases and J by 7 bases, 7 bases remained unmatched. Germline-derived CDR1 and CDR2 are DFQATT and SNEGSKA (reference sequence). The CDR3 sequence is 13 residues long. The CDR3 nucleotides read TGCAGTGCTAGTCGACAGGGGTTGGGTGAAGCTTTCTTT. It codes for CSASRQGLGEAFF.

This clonotype was seen many times. Written as DNA, the CDR3 is TGTGCCAGCAGTTCCAGGGGTAGCACAGATACGCAGTATTTT. This codes for CASSSRGSTDTQYF. The gene calls are TRBV6-2 or TRBV6-3 and TRBJ2-3; D might be TRBD1 (6 bases). The germline CDR1 and CDR2 sequences are MNHEY and SVGEGT. This CDR3 comprises 14 residues. V lost 4 bases, J lost 0 bases, and 8 bases lay in between.

The V and J genes are TRBV7-8 and TRBJ1-1; TRBD1 agrees at 7 bases. V was clipped by 5 bases and J by 1 base; unmatched bases: 4. Per germline, CDR1 SGHVS and CDR2 FQNEAQ. This CDR3 is built from 14 residues. The CDR3 DNA reads as TGTGCCAGCAGCAAACGGACAGGGAACACTGAAGCTTTCTTT. It codes for CASSKRTGNTEAFF.

This sequence joins TRBV10-2 and TRBJ2-7; TRBD2 matches 14 bases. The CDR3 consists of 18 residues. V lost 4 bases to trimming and J lost 5 bases; unmatched junction nucleotides: 13. The V gene's germline CDR1 is WSHSY and CDR2 SAAADI. In DNA form, the CDR3 reads TGCGCCAGCAGTGCCGGGACTAGCGGGAGTCAGCCTCCGAACGAGCAGTACTTC. Encoded protein: CASSAGTSGSQPPNEQYF.

This clonotype was seen ten or more times. The chain uses TRBV7-2 and TRBJ2-7; tentative D call: TRBD2 (7 bases). CDR1 and CDR2 from the germline V gene are SGHTA and FQGNSA. The CDR3 totals 14 residues. Trimming took off 0 bases at V and 2 bases at J, with 8 bases between the two ends. DNA for the CDR3: TGTGCCAGCAGCTTAGCAGGGGGGGCCTACGAGCAGTACTTC. This sequence encodes CASSLAGGAYEQYF.

This clonotype was seen only a few times. J is TRBJ2-1 and V is TRBV6-2 or TRBV6-3, with 7 bases aligning to TRBD2. The junction had 9 bases not matched to a gene; V was cut back by 6 bases and J by 7 bases. CDR1 is MNHEY and CDR2 is SVGEGT in the germline V gene. This CDR3 comprises 14 residues. Written as DNA, the CDR3 is TGTGCCAGCAGCCATGGACTAGAGTATAATGAGCAGTTCTTC. It specifies CASSHGLEYNEQFF.

The table lists this clonotype with a few counts. This sequence joins TRBV27 and TRBJ2-5, with D uncertain. The ends were cut back, 5 bases at V and 1 base at J, with 8 bases in the middle. CDR3 length: 13 amino acids. Germline CDR1 and CDR2: MNHEY and SMNVEV (reference sequence). The CDR3 sequence: CASSQRTQETQYF. CDR3 bases: TGTGCCAGCAGTCAAAGGACCCAAGAGACCCAGTACTTC.

This clonotype was seen once. The rearrangement joins TRBV4-3 to TRBJ2-4; D tentatively fits TRBD1 or TRBD2 (6 bases each). Per germline, CDR1 LGHNA and CDR2 YSLEER. There are 14 residues in the CDR3. Deletions cut 0 bases from V and 8 bases from J, with 11 bases between. The DNA for the CDR3 is TGCGCCAGCAGCCAAGAATGGGGGGCGGACATTCAGTACTTC. Residues: CASSQEWGADIQYF.

This clonotype was seen many times. The J gene is TRBJ2-3, the V gene TRBV7-2; D is uncertain. This CDR3 contains 15 residues. Trimming took 1 base from V and 0 from J, leaving 8 bases between them. Germline CDR1 is SGHTA and CDR2 is FQGNSA. CDR3 nucleotides: TGTGCCAGCAGCTTAGGGCACCTAAGCACAGATACGCAGTATTTT. It codes for CASSLGHLSTDTQYF.

This clonotype was detected ten times or more. The genes are TRBV10-3 and TRBJ2-5; D might be TRBD1 (6 bases). Trimming removed 4 bases at V and 13 bases at J, with 16 bases between. Germline assignment: CDR1 ENHRY and CDR2 SYGVKD. This CDR3 has 12 amino acids. The CDR3 is CAISVNRDTAYF. In nucleotides, the CDR3 is TGTGCCATCAGTGTCAACCGGGACACTGCGTACTTC.

This clonotype was counted many times. The chain uses TRBV6-1 and TRBJ1-4; 7 positions match TRBD1. CDR1 MNHNS and CDR2 SASEGT come from the germline V gene. The V gene end was trimmed by 5 bases and the J gene end by 8 bases; junction bases not matched to a gene: 8. The CDR3 loop spans 14 amino acids. CDR3: CASSFNDRAEKLFF. DNA for the CDR3: TGTGCCAGCAGTTTTAACGACAGGGCGGAAAAACTGTTTTTT.

This clonotype was counted many times. The chain recombines TRBV5-8 with TRBJ2-1; 11 nucleotides line up with TRBD2. Germline V gives CDR1 SGHTS, CDR2 YDEGEE. The V gene end was trimmed by 3 bases and the J gene end by 6 bases; junction bases not matched to a gene: 2. This CDR3 region has 14 residues. The CDR3, as DNA: TGTGCCAGCAGCTCCACTAGCGGGAGCAATGAGCAGTTCTTC. Translating gives CASSSTSGSNEQFF.

This rearrangement joins TRBV9 to TRBJ2-7, with TRBD1 identical over 11 bases. The CDR3 totals 14 residues. CDR1 and CDR2 from the germline V gene are SGDLS and YYNGEE. Germline trimming cut 2 bases from V and 6 bases from J; bases unmatched to any gene: 4. The CDR3 region has the DNA TGTGCCAGCAGCGTTAGGACAGGGGGCTCCGAGCAGTACTTC. This gives the protein CASSVRTGGSEQYF.